This T cell receptor (beta chain) was captured in a study of molecular identifiers for immune sequencing clone quantification. Study-wide findings and caveats: Detection of one spiked Jurkat cell's TCR RNA reportedly worked in some 980,000 naive cells.

This clonotype was counted a few times. The antigen remains unidentified. The CDR3 has 15 amino acids. CDR1 and CDR2 (germline): SGHRS, YFSETQ. V lost 5 bases, J lost 7 bases, and 10 bases stayed unmatched. Via MiXCR, TCRdb re-called the PCR reads, giving one row per CDR3 protein. The sample yields 460,000 or so distinct CDR3 sequences, 25% seen once. The specimen was naive CD8+ T cells from blood, with Jurkat cell RNA spiked in. Subset here: FACS-sorted CD8+CD4-CCR7+CD45RA+ naive T cells. The chain recombines TRBV5-1 with TRBJ2-3; 10 nucleotides agree with TRBD1. This receptor was obtained from a human donor in good health. Some libraries in this study had Jurkat cell RNA spiked in. CDR3 nucleotides: TGCGCCAGCAGACCCGACAGGGGGCCGGGATATACGCAGTATTTT. Residues: CASRPDRGPGYTQYF.